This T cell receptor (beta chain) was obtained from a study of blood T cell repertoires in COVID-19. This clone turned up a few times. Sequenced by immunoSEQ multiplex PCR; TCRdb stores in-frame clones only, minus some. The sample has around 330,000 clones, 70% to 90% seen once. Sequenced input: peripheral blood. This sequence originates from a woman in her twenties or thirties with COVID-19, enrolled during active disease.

The CDR3 loop reads CASSIGQGVPQPQHF. The CDR3 nucleotides are TGTGCCAGTAGTATTGGGCAGGGGGTCCCTCAGCCCCAGCATTTT. This chain joins TRBV19 and TRBJ1-5; 7 bases fit TRBD1. Trimming removed 3 bases from V and 6 bases from J; junction bases left unmatched: 8. The CDR3 is 15 residues long. The V gene's germline CDR1 is LNHDA and CDR2 SQIVND (reference sequence).